What follows are 7 T cell receptor beta chains derived from one specimen sequenced in a study of response to subunit inactivated influenza vaccine. TCRdb passed the RT-PCR reads through MiXCR, listing each CDR3 protein once. The sample lists 650,000 to 850,000 distinct CDR3 sequences; approximately 13% were seen once. The source was PBMCs from blood, collected around 15 days before vaccination. These TCRs come from a man aged 45-65 years who received an inactivated influenza vaccine.

There are many counts of this clonotype. The V call is TRBV6-1, the J call TRBJ1-2; 7 positions agree with TRBD1. CDR3 length: 15 amino acids. Unmatched junction bases numbered 13, after V lost 4 bases and J lost 8 bases. Germline assignment: CDR1 MNHNS and CDR2 SASEGT. The CDR3 reads CASSVSGGDSGGYTF. The CDR3 DNA is TGTGCCAGCAGTGTTTCAGGGGGTGACAGCGGCGGCTACACCTTC.

V gene TRBV5-1 combines with J gene TRBJ1-1; no clear D gene. Looked up from germline, CDR1 is SGHRS and CDR2 is YFSETQ. Trimming took off 1 base at V and 6 bases at J, with 13 bases between the two ends. The CDR3 is made up of 14 amino acids. CDR3 sequence: CASSLLTAAPEAFF. The CDR3 DNA follows: TGCGCCAGCAGCTTGCTTACGGCAGCCCCTGAAGCTTTCTTT.

The rearrangement uses TRBV20-1 and TRBJ2-1; D is uncertain. Germline V lookup: CDR1 DFQATT, CDR2 SNEGSKA (reference sequence). Trimming stripped 4 bases from V and 5 bases from J, with 9 bases between. The length of the CDR3 is 12 residues. CDR3 protein: CSANRRDNEQFF. CDR3 in DNA: TGCAGTGCTAACCGACGGGACAATGAGCAGTTCTTC.

This clonotype was seen once. The rearrangement links TRBV3-1 to TRBJ1-5, with D possibly being TRBD1 (6 bases). The ends were cut back, 1 base at V and 4 bases at J, with 11 bases in the middle. This CDR3 is 15 amino acids long. The germline V gene encodes CDR1 LGHDT and CDR2 YNNKEL (reference sequence). The CDR3 DNA follows: TGTGCCAGCAGCCAAGGGGCAGGGGCAAATCAGCCCCAGCATTTT. Its translation: CASSQGAGANQPQHF.

The V gene is TRBV25-1, the J gene TRBJ2-1; D gene uncertain. The CDR3 is 14 residues long. The V and J ends lost 1 base and 0 bases respectively, with 4 bases between them. The germline V gene encodes CDR1 MGHDK and CDR2 SYGVNS. The DNA for the CDR3 is TGTGCCAGCAGTGAATCTGTCTCCTACAATGAGCAGTTCTTC. As protein: CASSESVSYNEQFF.

Only a few counts were recorded for this clonotype. The CDR3 region is CASALRGEYNEQFF. CDR3 DNA sequence: TGTGCCAGCGCCCTCAGGGGGGAATACAATGAGCAGTTCTTC. V usage is TRBV6-2 or TRBV6-3 and J usage is TRBJ2-1, with TRBD1 as a possible D gene (7 bases). In germline, CDR1 is MNHEY, CDR2 SVGEGT. V shed 8 bases and J shed 4 bases, with 15 bases lying between them. This CDR3 region has 14 residues.

This clonotype was counted a few times. The chain employs TRBV12-3 or TRBV12-4 and TRBJ2-1; D unresolved. The CDR3 spans 13 residues. V was clipped by 5 bases and J by 4 bases, with 9 bases between them. The CDR3 loop reads CASSTDAYNEQFF. Written as DNA, the CDR3 is TGTGCCAGCAGTACGGACGCATACAATGAGCAGTTCTTC.